The 25 T cell receptor beta chains reported below all come from one sample, sequenced in a study of cytomegalovirus exposure and HLA in healthy donors. 60 Vbeta and 13 Jbeta primers were used in PCR. Sequencing was performed with immunoSEQ multiplex PCR; in TCRdb, only in-frame clones are kept and a portion is missing. The sample has around 130,000 clones; approximately 78% are singletons. What was sequenced was PBMCs. These receptors all come from a woman in her thirties or forties in good health and CMV-seropositive.

J is TRBJ2-2 and V is TRBV5-1, with 11 positions matching TRBD2. V trimming: 0 bases; J trimming: 4 bases; junction bases outside the gene matches: 5. The CDR3 totals 17 residues. Germline-derived CDR1 and CDR2 are SGHRS and YFSETQ. The CDR3 DNA reads TGCGCCAGCAGCTTGGACTCACTAGCGGGAGTCACCGGGGAGCTGTTTTTT. Translation: CASSLDSLAGVTGELFF. The full variable domain, completed using reference TRBV5-1 and TRBJ2-2, is KAGVTQTPRYLIKTRGQQVTLSCSPISGHRSVSWYQQTPGQGLQFLFEYFSETQRNKGNFPGRFSGRQFSNSRSEMNVSTLELGDSALYLCASSLDSLAGVTGELFFGEGSRLTVL.

In DNA form, the CDR3 reads TGCGCCAGCAGCTTGGCCGGGACAGGGAATGGCTACACCTTC. It yields the protein CASSLAGTGNGYTF. V usage is TRBV5-1 and J usage is TRBJ1-2; 9 positions match TRBD1. V lost 0 bases to trimming and J lost 6 bases; unmatched junction nucleotides: 3. The CDR3 runs to 14 residues. The germline gives CDR1 SGHRS, CDR2 YFSETQ.

The CDR3 DNA follows: TGTGCCAGCACCCCCGGGCCAGCGGGAGGGCGTCGGGAGCAGTACTTC. Translation: CASTPGPAGGRREQYF. This rearrangement joins TRBV7-2 to TRBJ2-7; 10 bases fit TRBD2. After removal of 7 bases from V and 7 bases from J, the junction contained 16 bases not matched to a gene. The germline V gene encodes CDR1 SGHTA and CDR2 FQGNSA. This CDR3 spans 16 amino acids.

The V gene is TRBV19, the J gene TRBJ2-2, with 10 bases aligning to TRBD2. V trimming: 3 bases; J trimming: 5 bases; junction bases outside the gene matches: 6. This CDR3 contains 16 residues. CDR1 is LNHDA and CDR2 is SQIVND in the germline V gene (reference sequence). Here the CDR3 reads CASSISAGGPTGELFF. Written as DNA, the CDR3 is TGTGCCAGTAGTATCTCAGCGGGGGGGCCTACCGGGGAGCTGTTTTTT.

In its sample, this clone was seen once. This rearrangement joins TRBV7-3 to TRBJ2-2; 9 bases fit TRBD1. With 5 bases clipped from V and 3 bases from J, the junction kept 7 bases outside the gene matches. The CDR3 contains 16 residues. Germline loops: CDR1 SGHTA, CDR2 FQGTGA. CDR3 DNA sequence: TGTGCCAGCAGCCAACAACAGGGGGCGGACACCGGGGAGCTGTTTTTT. Translated, it gives CASSQQQGADTGELFF.

The chain carries TRBV9 and TRBJ1-4; TRBD1 matches 10 bases. V trimming: 3 bases; J trimming: 0 bases; junction bases outside the gene matches: 5. The length of the CDR3 is 17 residues. Germline V gene data show CDR1 as SGDLS and CDR2 as YYNGEE. The CDR3 bases are TGTGCCAGCAGCGAGGGGACAGGGGAAGCAACTAATGAAAAACTGTTTTTT. This sequence encodes CASSEGTGEATNEKLFF.

In DNA, the CDR3 is TGTGCCAGCAGCCAAGGGCTTTTGGCCTACAATGAGCAGTTCTTC. This gives the protein CASSQGLLAYNEQFF. V gene TRBV4-2 combines with J gene TRBJ2-1; D gene uncertain. CDR3 length: 15 amino acids. The V end lost 1 base, the J end lost 2 bases, and 9 bases lay between the germline ends. Germline lookup yields CDR1 LGHNA and CDR2 YNFKEQ.

The chain has TRBV9 and TRBJ2-4; TRBD2 matches 12 bases. J gave up 6 bases and V 3 bases, and 7 bases lay outside the gene matches. The CDR3 contains 16 residues. Germline V gives CDR1 SGDLS, CDR2 YYNGEE. The CDR3, as DNA: TGTGCCAGCAGCGCGGGAATGGGACTAGCGGGAAACATTCAGTACTTC. It is translated as CASSAGMGLAGNIQYF. Using reference TRBV9 and TRBJ2-4 for the parts outside the CDR3, the full variable domain is DSGVTQTPKHLITATGQRVTLRCSPRSGDLSVYWYQQSLDQGLQFLIQYYNGEERAKGNILERFSAQQFPDLHSELNLSSLELGDSALYFCASSAGMGLAGNIQYFGAGTRLSVL.

The chain combines TRBV9 with TRBJ2-5, with D tentatively TRBD2 (5 bases). This CDR3 is built from 11 residues. The V and J ends lost 3 bases and 5 bases respectively, with 5 bases between them. Germline V gives CDR1 SGDLS, CDR2 YYNGEE. In DNA, the CDR3 is TGTGCCAGCAGCGGCGGGGAGACCCAGTACTTC. Protein: CASSGGETQYF.

In its sample, this clone was seen once. The CDR3 region is CASSYSFDRDEQYF. The CDR3, as DNA: TGTGCCAGCAGTTACTCATTCGACAGGGACGAGCAGTACTTC. The V gene is TRBV6-5, the J gene TRBJ2-5; 7 positions match TRBD1. The tail of the sequence fits TRBJ2-7 better, so the J call may be wrong. There are 14 residues in the CDR3. CDR1 and CDR2 from the germline V gene are MNHEY and SVGAGI.

J is TRBJ1-2 and V is TRBV29-1, with TRBD1 as a possible D gene (6 bases). Looked up from germline, CDR1 is SQVTM and CDR2 is ANQGSEA. The CDR3 loop spans 11 amino acids. Trimming left V 7 bases short and J 8 bases short, with 14 bases between. DNA for the CDR3: TGCAGCGACGGACAGAGGAAGGGCTACACCTTC. This translates into CSDGQRKGYTF.

J is TRBJ2-2 and V is TRBV7-9; 9 positions agree with TRBD2. With 2 bases clipped from V and 7 bases from J, the junction kept 8 bases outside the gene matches. The CDR3 runs to 16 residues. The V gene's germline CDR1 is SEHNR and CDR2 FQNEAQ (reference sequence). DNA for the CDR3: TGTGCCAGCAGCTTAATAGTAGCGGGAGCTGTCGGGGAGCTGTTTTTT. This gives the protein CASSLIVAGAVGELFF.

The chain has TRBV28 and TRBJ1-1; a weak D match, TRBD1 (6 bases). The V end lost 5 bases, the J end lost 5 bases, and 6 bases lay between the germline ends. The CDR3 spans 11 residues. Germline V lookup: CDR1 MDHEN, CDR2 SYDVKM. The CDR3 is CASSRGTEAFF. The CDR3 DNA follows: TGTGCCAGCAGTAGGGGGACTGAAGCTTTCTTT. Based on the CDR3 plus reference TRBV28 and TRBJ1-1, the full variable domain is DVKVTQSSRYLVKRTGEKVFLECVQDMDHENMFWYRQDPGLGLRLIYFSYDVKMKEKGDIPEGYSVSREKKERFSLILESASTNQTSMYLCASSRGTEAFFGQGTRLTVV.

CDR3 bases: TGTGCCAGCAGCGTCGAAAGGGGGCGAGGTGAAGCTTTCTTT. Protein product: CASSVERGRGEAFF. The chain combines TRBV9 with TRBJ1-1, with 7 bases identical to TRBD1. The germline V gene has CDR1 SGDLS and CDR2 YYNGEE. The CDR3 loop spans 14 amino acids. The trim removed 2 bases at V and 7 bases at J, leaving 8 bases unmatched.

The V gene is TRBV7-6, the J gene TRBJ2-7; TRBD2 aligns across 8 bases. V trimming: 9 bases; J trimming: 7 bases; junction bases outside the gene matches: 8. Germline V CDR1 and CDR2: SGHVS, FNYEAQ. The CDR3 length is 12 residues. CDR3: CASAAGEGEQYF. The CDR3 DNA follows: TGTGCCAGTGCAGCGGGAGAGGGAGAGCAGTACTTC.

The chain carries TRBV2 and TRBJ2-2, with 12 bases lining up with TRBD2. The V gene end was trimmed by 6 bases and the J gene end by 8 bases; junction bases not matched to a gene: 10. The CDR3 has 16 residues. In germline, CDR1 is SNHLY, CDR2 FYNNEI. The DNA of the CDR3 is TGTGCCAGCAGCGCCCAACTAGCGGGAGGATTGGGGGAGCTGTTTTTT. It yields the protein CASSAQLAGGLGELFF.

This clone showed up just once. This chain links TRBV5-1 with TRBJ1-2; 8 bases map to TRBD1. The CDR3 has 15 residues. The V gene's germline CDR1 is SGHRS and CDR2 YFSETQ. Germline trimming cut 0 bases from V and 8 bases from J; bases unmatched to any gene: 9. The CDR3 DNA follows: TGCGCCAGCAGCTTGGTCGTGAACAGGGGGAACGGCTACACCTTC. It is translated as CASSLVVNRGNGYTF. Full variable domain (missing parts from reference TRBV5-1 and TRBJ1-2): KAGVTQTPRYLIKTRGQQVTLSCSPISGHRSVSWYQQTPGQGLQFLFEYFSETQRNKGNFPGRFSGRQFSNSRSEMNVSTLELGDSALYLCASSLVVNRGNGYTFGSGTRLTVV.

V and J are TRBV9 and TRBJ2-1; 12 bases fit TRBD2. The V and J ends lost 0 bases and 10 bases, in that order; junction bases with no gene match: 14. The length of the CDR3 is 18 residues. Germline assignment: CDR1 SGDLS and CDR2 YYNGEE. The CDR3 coding sequence is TGTGCCAGCAGCGTAGGAGTCGGGTCTAGCGGGAGGGTAGACGAGCAGTTCTTC. Its translation is CASSVGVGSSGRVDEQFF.

J is TRBJ1-4 and V is TRBV7-9; 7 bases are a match to TRBD1. Trimming at V came to 5 bases and at J to 5 bases, leaving 11 bases not matched to a gene. Germline V gives CDR1 SEHNR, CDR2 FQNEAQ (reference sequence). The CDR3 length is 16 residues. This CDR3 is CASSLTRQGINEKLFF. CDR3 nucleotides: TGTGCCAGCAGCCTTACCAGACAGGGAATAAATGAAAAACTGTTTTTT.

The chain links TRBV11-2 to TRBJ2-1, with a weak D call TRBD2 (5 bases). The CDR3 sequence is 18 residues long. Trimming pared 4 bases from V and 0 bases from J, leaving 19 bases between. Germline CDR1 reads SGHAT; CDR2 reads FQNNGV. DNA of the CDR3: TGTGCCAGCAGCTCCACTCTTAGCGTTGCAAGCTCCTACAATGAGCAGTTCTTC. This sequence encodes CASSSTLSVASSYNEQFF.

This clone was recorded a few times. The chain joins TRBV13 to TRBJ1-1; D perhaps matches TRBD1 (5 bases). V shed 4 bases and J shed 4 bases, with 16 bases lying between them. This CDR3 is 15 amino acids long. The germline V gene encodes CDR1 PRHDT and CDR2 FYEKMQ (reference sequence). CDR3 in amino acids: CASSSPDSRATEAFF. In DNA, the CDR3 is TGTGCCAGCAGCTCCCCCGACAGCCGGGCCACTGAAGCTTTCTTT.

This rearrangement joins TRBV7-6 to TRBJ2-2; perhaps TRBD1 as D (5 bases). Germline V lookup: CDR1 SGHVS, CDR2 FNYEAQ. V lost 5 bases and J lost 4, with 17 bases in between. This CDR3 comprises 16 residues. CDR3 sequence reads: CASSLQSGSGTGELFF. The CDR3, as DNA: TGTGCCAGCAGCCTCCAGTCAGGGTCGGGCACCGGGGAGCTGTTTTTT.

This clone was picked up a small number of times. V gene TRBV6-5 combines with J gene TRBJ1-4, with TRBD1 matching 9 bases. The ends lost 2 bases at V and 7 bases at J; junction bases unmatched: 2. The germline V gene has CDR1 MNHEY and CDR2 SVGAGI. This CDR3 has 14 amino acids. CDR3 protein: CASSYIQGAEKLFF. DNA for the CDR3: TGTGCCAGCAGTTACATACAGGGGGCTGAAAAACTGTTTTTT.

The chain combines TRBV20-1 with TRBJ1-1; D ambiguous. The CDR3 is 11 residues long. CDR1 and CDR2 from the germline V gene are DFQATT and SNEGSKA (reference sequence). Trimming took off 3 bases at V and 2 bases at J, with 4 bases between the two ends. CDR3 sequence: CSARSNTEAFF. CDR3 DNA sequence: TGCAGTGCTAGGAGCAACACTGAAGCTTTCTTT.

This chain connects TRBV5-1 to TRBJ2-7, with 8 bases fitting TRBD1. The V gene's germline CDR1 is SGHRS and CDR2 YFSETQ. V dropped 1 base and J dropped 4; count of bases not matched to a gene: 4. This CDR3 has 14 amino acids. The CDR3 here is CASSLTGGRYEQYF. CDR3 nucleotide sequence: TGCGCCAGCAGCTTGACAGGGGGAAGGTACGAGCAGTACTTC.